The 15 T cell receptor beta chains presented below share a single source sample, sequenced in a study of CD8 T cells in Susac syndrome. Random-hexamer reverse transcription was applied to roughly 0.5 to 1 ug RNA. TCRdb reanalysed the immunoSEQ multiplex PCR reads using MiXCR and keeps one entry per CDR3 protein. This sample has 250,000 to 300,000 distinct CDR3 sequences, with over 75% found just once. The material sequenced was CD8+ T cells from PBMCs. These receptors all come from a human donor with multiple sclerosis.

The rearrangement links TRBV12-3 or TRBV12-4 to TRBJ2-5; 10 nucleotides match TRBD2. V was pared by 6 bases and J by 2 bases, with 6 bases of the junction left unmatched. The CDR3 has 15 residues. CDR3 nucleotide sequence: TGTGCCAGCAGCCCGGGACTAGCGATACAAGAGACCCAGTACTTC. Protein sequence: CASSPGLAIQETQYF.

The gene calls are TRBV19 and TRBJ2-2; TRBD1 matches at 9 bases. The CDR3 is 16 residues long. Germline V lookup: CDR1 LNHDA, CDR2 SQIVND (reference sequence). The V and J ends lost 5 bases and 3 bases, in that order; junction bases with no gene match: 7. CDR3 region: CASSVGTGRYTGELFF. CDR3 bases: TGTGCCAGTAGTGTCGGGACAGGGAGGTACACCGGGGAGCTGTTTTTT.

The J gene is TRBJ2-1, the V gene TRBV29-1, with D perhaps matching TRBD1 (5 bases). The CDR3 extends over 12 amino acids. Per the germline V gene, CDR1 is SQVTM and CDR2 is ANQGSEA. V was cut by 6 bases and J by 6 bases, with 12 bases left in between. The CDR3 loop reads CSVETGINEQFF. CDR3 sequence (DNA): TGCAGCGTGGAAACAGGTATCAATGAGCAGTTCTTC.

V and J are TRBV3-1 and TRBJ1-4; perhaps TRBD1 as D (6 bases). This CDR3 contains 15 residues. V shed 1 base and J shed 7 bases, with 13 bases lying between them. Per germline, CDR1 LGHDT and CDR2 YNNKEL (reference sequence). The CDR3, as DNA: TGTGCCAGCAGCCAAGTTGGGACACAAGGTGAAAAACTGTTTTTT. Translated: CASSQVGTQGEKLFF.

The CDR3 sequence: CASSLYTGTDYTYEQYF. CDR3 DNA: TGTGCCAGCAGTTTATATACAGGGACAGACTATACCTACGAGCAGTACTTC. The chain uses TRBV28 and TRBJ2-7; 7 bases match TRBD1. Germline-derived CDR1 and CDR2 are MDHEN and SYDVKM. The CDR3 extends over 17 amino acids. Unmatched junction bases numbered 11, after V lost 1 base and J lost 2 bases.

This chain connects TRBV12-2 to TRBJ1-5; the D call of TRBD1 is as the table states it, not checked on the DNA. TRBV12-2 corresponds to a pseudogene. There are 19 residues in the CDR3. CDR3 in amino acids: CASRQTGAAGGGIHQPQHF. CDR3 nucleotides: TGTGCAAGTCGCCAGACAGGGGCCGCAGGGGGTGGGATCCATCAGCCCCAGCATTTT.

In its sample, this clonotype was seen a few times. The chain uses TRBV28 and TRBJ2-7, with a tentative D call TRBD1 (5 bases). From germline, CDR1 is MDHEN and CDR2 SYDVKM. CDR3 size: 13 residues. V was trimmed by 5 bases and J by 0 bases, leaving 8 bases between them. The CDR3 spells CASSGADSYEQYF. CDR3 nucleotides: TGTGCCAGCAGTGGGGCCGACTCCTACGAGCAGTACTTC. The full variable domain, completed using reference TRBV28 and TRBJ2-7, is DVKVTQSSRYLVKRTGEKVFLECVQDMDHENMFWYRQDPGLGLRLIYFSYDVKMKEKGDIPEGYSVSREKKERFSLILESASTNQTSMYLCASSGADSYEQYFGPGTRLTVT.

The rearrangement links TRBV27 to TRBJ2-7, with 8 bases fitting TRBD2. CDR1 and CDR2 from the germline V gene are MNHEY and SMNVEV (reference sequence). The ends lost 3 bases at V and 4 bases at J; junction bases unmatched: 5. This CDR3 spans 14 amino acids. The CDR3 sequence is CASSFISGSYEQYF. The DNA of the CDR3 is TGTGCCAGCAGTTTCATCAGCGGGAGTTACGAGCAGTACTTC.

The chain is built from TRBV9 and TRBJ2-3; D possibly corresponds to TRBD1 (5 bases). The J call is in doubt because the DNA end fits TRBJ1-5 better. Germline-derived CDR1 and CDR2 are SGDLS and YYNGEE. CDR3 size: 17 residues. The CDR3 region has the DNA TGTGCCAGCAGCGCCCAACTTGTGGGAGGCGGGGCAGATACGCAGCATTTT. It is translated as CASSAQLVGGGADTQHF.

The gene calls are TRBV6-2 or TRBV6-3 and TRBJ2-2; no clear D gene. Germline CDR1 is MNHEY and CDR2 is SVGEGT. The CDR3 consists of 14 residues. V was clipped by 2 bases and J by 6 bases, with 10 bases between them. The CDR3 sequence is CASSYPYSAGELFF. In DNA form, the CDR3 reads TGTGCCAGCAGTTACCCCTACTCCGCCGGGGAGCTGTTTTTT.

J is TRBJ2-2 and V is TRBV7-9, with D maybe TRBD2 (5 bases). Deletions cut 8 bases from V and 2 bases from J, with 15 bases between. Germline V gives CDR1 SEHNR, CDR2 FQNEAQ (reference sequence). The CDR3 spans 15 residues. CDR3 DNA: TGTGCCAGCGCCGGACGGGATCCTAACACCGGGGAGCTGTTTTTT. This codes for CASAGRDPNTGELFF. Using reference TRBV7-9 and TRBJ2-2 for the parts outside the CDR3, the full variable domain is DTGVSQNPRHKITKRGQNVTFRCDPISEHNRLYWYRQTLGQGPEFLTYFQNEAQLEKSRLLSDRFSAERPKGSFSTLEIQRTEQGDSAMYLCASAGRDPNTGELFFGEGSRLTVL.

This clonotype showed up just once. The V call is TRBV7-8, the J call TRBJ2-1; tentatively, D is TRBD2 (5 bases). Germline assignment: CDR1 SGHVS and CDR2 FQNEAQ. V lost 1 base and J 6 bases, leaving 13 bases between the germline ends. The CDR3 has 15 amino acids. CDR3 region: CASSLVLAGLNEQFF. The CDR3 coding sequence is TGTGCCAGCAGCTTAGTGCTGGCGGGTCTCAATGAGCAGTTCTTC.

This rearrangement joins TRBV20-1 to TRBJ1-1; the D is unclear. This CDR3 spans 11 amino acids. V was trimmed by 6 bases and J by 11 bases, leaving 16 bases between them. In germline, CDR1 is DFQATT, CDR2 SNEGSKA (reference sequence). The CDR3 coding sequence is TGCAGTGCCTGGCGGGCGACGAGGGCTTTCTTT. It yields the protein CSAWRATRAFF.

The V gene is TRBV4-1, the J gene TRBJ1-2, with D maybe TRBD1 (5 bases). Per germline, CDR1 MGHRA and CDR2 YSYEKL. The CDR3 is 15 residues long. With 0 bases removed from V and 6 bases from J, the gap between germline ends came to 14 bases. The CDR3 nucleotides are TGCGCCAGCAGCCAAGACTTGACGGGGCGTAATGGCTACACCTTC. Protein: CASSQDLTGRNGYTF.

The CDR3 loop is CSARGRLADTQYF. In DNA form, the CDR3 reads TGCAGTGCTAGGGGGCGGCTAGCAGATACGCAGTATTTT. The chain is built from TRBV20-1 and TRBJ2-3; D is possibly TRBD1 (5 bases). Trimming stripped 3 bases from V and 4 bases from J, with 11 bases between. Germline V gives CDR1 DFQATT, CDR2 SNEGSKA (reference sequence). This CDR3 has 13 residues.